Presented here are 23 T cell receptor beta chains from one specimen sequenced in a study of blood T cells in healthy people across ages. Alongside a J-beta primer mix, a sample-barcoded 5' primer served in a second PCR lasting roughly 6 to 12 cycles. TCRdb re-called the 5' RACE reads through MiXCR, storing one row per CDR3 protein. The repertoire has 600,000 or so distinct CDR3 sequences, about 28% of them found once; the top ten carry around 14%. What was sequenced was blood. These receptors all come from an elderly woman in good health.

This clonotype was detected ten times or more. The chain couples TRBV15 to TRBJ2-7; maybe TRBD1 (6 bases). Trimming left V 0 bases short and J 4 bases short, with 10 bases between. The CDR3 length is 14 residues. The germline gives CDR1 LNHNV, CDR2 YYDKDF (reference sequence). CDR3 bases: TGTGCCACCAGCAGAGAGGTAACAGGGTACGAGCAGTACTTC. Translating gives CATSREVTGYEQYF.

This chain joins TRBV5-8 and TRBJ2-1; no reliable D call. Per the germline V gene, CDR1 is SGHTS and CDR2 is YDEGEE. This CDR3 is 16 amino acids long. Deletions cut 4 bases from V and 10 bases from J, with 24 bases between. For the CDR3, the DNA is TGTGCCAGCAGCACTGGGTGGTCTCTCCGACCCTACGAGCAGTTCTTC. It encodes CASSTGWSLRPYEQFF.

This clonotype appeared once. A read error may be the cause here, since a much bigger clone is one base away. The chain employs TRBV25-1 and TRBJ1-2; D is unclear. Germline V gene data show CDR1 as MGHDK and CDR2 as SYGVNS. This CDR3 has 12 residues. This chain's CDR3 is CASRGDGYGDTF. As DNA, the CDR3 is TGTGCCAGCAGGGGAGACGGCTATGGCGACACCTTC.

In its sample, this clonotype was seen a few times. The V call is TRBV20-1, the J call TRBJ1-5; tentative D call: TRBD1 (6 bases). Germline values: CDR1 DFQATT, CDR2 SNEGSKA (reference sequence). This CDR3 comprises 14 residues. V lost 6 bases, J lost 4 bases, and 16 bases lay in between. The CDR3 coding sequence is TGCAGTGCCCTTAGGGGGGGGGCTAATCAGCCCCAGCATTTT. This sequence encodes CSALRGGANQPQHF.

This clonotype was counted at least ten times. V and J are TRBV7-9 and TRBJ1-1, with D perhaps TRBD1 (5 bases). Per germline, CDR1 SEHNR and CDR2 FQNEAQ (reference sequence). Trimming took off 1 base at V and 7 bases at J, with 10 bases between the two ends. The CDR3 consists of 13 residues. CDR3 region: CASSLVDRNEAFF. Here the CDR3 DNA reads TGTGCCAGCAGCTTAGTAGACAGAAATGAAGCTTTCTTT.

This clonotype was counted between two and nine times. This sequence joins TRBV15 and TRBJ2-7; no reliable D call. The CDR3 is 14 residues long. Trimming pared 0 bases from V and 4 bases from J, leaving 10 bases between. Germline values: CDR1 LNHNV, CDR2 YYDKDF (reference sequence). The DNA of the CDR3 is TGTGCCACCAGCAGAGATGTGGGCAAGTACGAGCAGTACTTC. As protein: CATSRDVGKYEQYF.

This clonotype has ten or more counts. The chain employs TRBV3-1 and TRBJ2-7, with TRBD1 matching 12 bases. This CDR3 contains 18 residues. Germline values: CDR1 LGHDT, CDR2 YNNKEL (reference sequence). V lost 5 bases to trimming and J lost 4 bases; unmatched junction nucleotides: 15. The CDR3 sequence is CASSDTPGTGGRLYEQYF. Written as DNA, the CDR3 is TGTGCCAGCAGCGATACGCCCGGGACAGGGGGCCGACTGTACGAGCAGTACTTC.

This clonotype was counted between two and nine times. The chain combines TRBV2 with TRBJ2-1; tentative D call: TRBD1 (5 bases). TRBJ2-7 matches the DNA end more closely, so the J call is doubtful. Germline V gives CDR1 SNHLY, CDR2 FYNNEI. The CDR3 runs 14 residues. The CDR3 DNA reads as TGTGCCAGGGACACAACCTCCTCCTACAATGAGCAGTACTTC. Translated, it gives CARDTTSSYNEQYF.

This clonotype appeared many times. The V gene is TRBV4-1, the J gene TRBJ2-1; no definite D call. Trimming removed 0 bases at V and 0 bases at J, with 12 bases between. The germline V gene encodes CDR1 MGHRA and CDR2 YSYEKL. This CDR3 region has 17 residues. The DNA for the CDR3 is TGCGCCAGCAGCCAAGACGACCCTCGATCCTCCTACAATGAGCAGTTCTTC. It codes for CASSQDDPRSSYNEQFF.

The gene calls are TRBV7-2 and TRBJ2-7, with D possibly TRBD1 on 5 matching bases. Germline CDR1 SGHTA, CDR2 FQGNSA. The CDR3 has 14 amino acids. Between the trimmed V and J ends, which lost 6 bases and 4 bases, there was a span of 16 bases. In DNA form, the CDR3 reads TGTACCAGCAGGCGAGGCCAGGGTACGTACGAGCAGTACTTC. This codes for CTSRRGQGTYEQYF.

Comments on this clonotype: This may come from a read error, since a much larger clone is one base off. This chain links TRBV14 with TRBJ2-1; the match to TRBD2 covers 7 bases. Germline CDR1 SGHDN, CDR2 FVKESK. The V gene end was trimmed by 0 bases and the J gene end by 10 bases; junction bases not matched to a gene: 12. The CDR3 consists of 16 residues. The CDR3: CASSQDLGQGGEEQFF. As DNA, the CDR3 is TGTGCCAGCAGCCAAGATTTAGGGCAGGGAGGGGAGGAGCAGTTCTTC.

The CDR3 here is CASSEEQGVGETQFF. For the CDR3, the DNA is TGTGCCAGCAGTGAAGAACAGGGTGTTGGAGAGACCCAGTTCTTC. The chain links TRBV2 to TRBJ2-1, with D tentatively TRBD1 (6 bases). This CDR3 has 15 residues. V lost 1 base and J 13 bases, leaving 20 bases between the germline ends. Germline CDR1 and CDR2: SNHLY and FYNNEI.

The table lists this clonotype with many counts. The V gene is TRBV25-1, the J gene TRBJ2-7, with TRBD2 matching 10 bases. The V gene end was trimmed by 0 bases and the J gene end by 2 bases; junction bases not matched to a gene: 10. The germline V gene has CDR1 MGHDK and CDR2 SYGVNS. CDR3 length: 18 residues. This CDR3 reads CASSEYSPTSGATYEQYF. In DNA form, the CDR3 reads TGTGCCAGCAGTGAATATTCCCCCACTAGCGGGGCAACCTACGAGCAGTACTTC.

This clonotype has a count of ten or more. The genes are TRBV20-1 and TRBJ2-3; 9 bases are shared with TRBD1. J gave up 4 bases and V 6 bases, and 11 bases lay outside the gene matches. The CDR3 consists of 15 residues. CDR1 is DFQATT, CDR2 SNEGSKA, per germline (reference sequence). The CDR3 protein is CSARRGTGWADTQYF. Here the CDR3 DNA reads TGCAGTGCACGGCGGGGGACAGGGTGGGCAGATACGCAGTATTTT.

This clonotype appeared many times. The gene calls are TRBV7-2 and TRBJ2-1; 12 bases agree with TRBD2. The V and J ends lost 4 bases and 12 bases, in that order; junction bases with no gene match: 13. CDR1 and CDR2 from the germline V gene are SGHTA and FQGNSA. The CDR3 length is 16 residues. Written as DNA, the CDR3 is TGTGCCAGCAGCTACGCGGTACTAGCGGGGGGCCGGCGGCAGTTCTTC. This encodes CASSYAVLAGGRRQFF.

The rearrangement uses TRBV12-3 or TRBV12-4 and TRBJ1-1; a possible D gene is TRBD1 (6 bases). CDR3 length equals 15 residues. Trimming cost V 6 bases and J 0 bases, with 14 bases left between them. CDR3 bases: TGTGCCAGCAGCTCACCCGGACAGCTGAACACTGAAGCTTTCTTT. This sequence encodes CASSSPGQLNTEAFF.

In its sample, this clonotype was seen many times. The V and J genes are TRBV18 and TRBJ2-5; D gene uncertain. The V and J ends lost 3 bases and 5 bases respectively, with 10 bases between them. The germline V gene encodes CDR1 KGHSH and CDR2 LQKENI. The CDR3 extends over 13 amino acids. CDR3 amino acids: CASSPPNGETQYF. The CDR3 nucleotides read TGTGCCAGCTCACCTCCGAATGGCGAGACCCAGTACTTC.

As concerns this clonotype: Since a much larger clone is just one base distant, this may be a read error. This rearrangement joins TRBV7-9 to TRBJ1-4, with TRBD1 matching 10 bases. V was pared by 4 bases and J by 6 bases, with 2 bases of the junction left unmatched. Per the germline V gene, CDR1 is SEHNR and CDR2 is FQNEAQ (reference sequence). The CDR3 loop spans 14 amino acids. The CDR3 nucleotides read TGTGCCAGCAGCTCGGACAGGGGGGATGAAAAACTGTTTTTT. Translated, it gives CASSSDRGDEKLFF.

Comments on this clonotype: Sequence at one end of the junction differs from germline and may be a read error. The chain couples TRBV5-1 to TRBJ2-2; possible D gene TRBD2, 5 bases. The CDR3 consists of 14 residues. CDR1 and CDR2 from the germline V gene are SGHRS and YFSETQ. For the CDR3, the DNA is TGCGCCAGCAGCTTGATAGGAAACACCGGGGAGCGGTTTTTT. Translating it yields CASSLIGNTGERFF.

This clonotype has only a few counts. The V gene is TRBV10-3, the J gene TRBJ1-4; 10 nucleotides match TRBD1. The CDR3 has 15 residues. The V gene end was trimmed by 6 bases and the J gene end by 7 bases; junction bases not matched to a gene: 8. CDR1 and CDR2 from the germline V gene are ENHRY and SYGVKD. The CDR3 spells CAISPRQGAVEKLFF. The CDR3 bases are TGTGCCATCAGCCCCAGACAGGGGGCGGTTGAAAAACTGTTTTTT.

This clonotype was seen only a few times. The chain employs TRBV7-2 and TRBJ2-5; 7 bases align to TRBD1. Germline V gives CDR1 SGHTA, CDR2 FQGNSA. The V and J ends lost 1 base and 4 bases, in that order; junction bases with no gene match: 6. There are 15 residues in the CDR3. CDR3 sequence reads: CASSLEGQSIETQYF. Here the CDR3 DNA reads TGTGCCAGCAGCTTAGAGGGACAGTCGATAGAGACCCAGTACTTC.

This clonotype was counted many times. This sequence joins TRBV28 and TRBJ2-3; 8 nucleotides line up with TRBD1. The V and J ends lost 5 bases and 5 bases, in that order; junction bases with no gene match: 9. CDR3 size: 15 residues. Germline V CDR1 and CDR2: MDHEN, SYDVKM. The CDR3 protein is CASSPGQAGRDTQYF. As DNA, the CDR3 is TGTGCCAGCAGTCCGGGACAGGCGGGGAGAGATACGCAGTATTTT.

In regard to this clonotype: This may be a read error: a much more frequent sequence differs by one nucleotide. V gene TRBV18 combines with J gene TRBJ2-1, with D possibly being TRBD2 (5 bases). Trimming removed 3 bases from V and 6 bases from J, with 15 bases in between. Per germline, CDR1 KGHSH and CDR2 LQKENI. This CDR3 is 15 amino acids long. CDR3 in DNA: TGTGCCAGCTCACCGCAGGAGGCCTATGTCAATGAGCAGTTCTTC. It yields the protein CASSPQEAYVNEQFF.